This TCR beta chain was sequenced in a study of early T cells in non-severe SARS-CoV-2 infection. Across the study: Sequenced material consisted of bulk RNA (from unsorted whole blood), and chains were unpaired.

Germline loops: CDR1 SGHTA, CDR2 FQGNSA. The CDR3 contains 13 residues. V was clipped by 5 bases and J by 10 bases, with 12 bases between them. Individual cDNA molecules carried attached unique molecular identifiers. TCRdb called the 5' RACE reads again in MiXCR, with one record for every CDR3 protein. The table records approximately 28,000 distinct CDR3 sequences, about 3.8% of them present only once. This clonotype was detected many times. Its antigen is unknown. Regarding the study as a whole: Comparison of clonotypes with VDJdb favored anti-spike CD8 responses while missing private and CD4 specificities.

The source is an adult who was a healthcare worker with PCR-confirmed SARS-CoV-2 infection or an uninfected control (not recorded which). The chain has TRBV7-2 and TRBJ1-6; D remains unclear. The source material was whole blood. The DNA for the CDR3 is TGTGCCAGCAGCGGGTTCACTGGGTCACCCCTCCACTTT. Its protein product is CASSGFTGSPLHF.